Each of the 25 T cell receptor beta chains below was sequenced from the same sample in a study of cytomegalovirus exposure and HLA in healthy donors. Both 60 Vbeta primers and 13 Jbeta primers went into the PCR. This table comes from immunoSEQ multiplex PCR, and its TCRdb copy is limited to in-frame clones, with some not included. The sample includes 160,000 or so clones, approximately 88% seen only once; the top ten take approximately 1.5%. The sample comprised PBMCs. These receptors were obtained from a young woman in good health and CMV-seronegative.

The rearrangement joins TRBV15 to TRBJ2-4; D is possibly TRBD2 (6 bases). There are 19 residues in the CDR3. Trimming shortened V by 0 bases and J by 3 bases, and 21 bases separated the two germline ends. Germline CDR1 and CDR2: LNHNV and YYDKDF (reference sequence). CDR3 sequence (DNA): TGTGCCACCAGCAGAGATAATTTAAATTCGGGGGTTGGCAAAAACATTCAGTACTTC. Its protein product is CATSRDNLNSGVGKNIQYF.

The chain joins TRBV19 to TRBJ2-1; 10 bases match TRBD1. The CDR3 has 15 residues. V lost 6 bases, J lost 6 bases, and 8 bases stayed unmatched. Germline loops: CDR1 LNHDA, CDR2 SQIVND (reference sequence). CDR3 coding DNA: TGTGCCAGTAGGGGGGGACAGGGGATCGGCAATGAGCAGTTCTTC. This translates into CASRGGQGIGNEQFF.

A word on this clone: A junction end diverges from the germline sequence, so it may reflect a read error. The CDR3 nucleotides are TGTGCCAGCAGCTTCATCGCGGACAGGCGATTCTTT. It translates to CASSFIADRRFF. V gene TRBV5-8 combines with J gene TRBJ1-4, with TRBD1 identical over 7 bases. Germline V gives CDR1 SGHTS, CDR2 YDEGEE. CDR3 length: 12 amino acids.

There are a few counts of this clone. The rearrangement joins TRBV19 to TRBJ1-2, with D possibly matching TRBD1 (6 bases). Germline CDR1 LNHDA, CDR2 SQIVND (reference sequence). This CDR3 is 15 amino acids long. Trimming pared 7 bases from V and 8 bases from J, leaving 23 bases between. The CDR3 nucleotides read TGTGCCAGTACCGCCCAGACAGGAACTCTAGGGGGCTACACCTTC. Its protein product is CASTAQTGTLGGYTF.

The rearrangement uses TRBV11-1 and TRBJ2-7; 9 bases agree with TRBD1. This CDR3 is 13 amino acids long. With 5 bases clipped from V and 3 bases from J, the junction kept 2 bases outside the gene matches. Looked up from germline, CDR1 is SGHAT and CDR2 is FQDESV (reference sequence). The chain's CDR3 is CASSRDRDYEQYF. CDR3 in DNA: TGTGCCAGCAGCCGGGACAGGGACTACGAGCAGTACTTC.

The chain links TRBV6-4 to TRBJ2-3; maybe TRBD1 (6 bases). The CDR3 contains 15 residues. The germline V gene encodes CDR1 MRHNA and CDR2 SNTAGT. Trimming removed 2 bases from V and 1 base from J, with 10 bases in between. In DNA form, the CDR3 reads TGTGCCAGCAGTGACGCGTCAGGGGGCACAGATACGCAGTATTTT. This translates into CASSDASGGTDTQYF.

The chain links TRBV6-1 to TRBJ1-3; a possible D gene is TRBD1 (5 bases). From germline, CDR1 is MNHNS and CDR2 SASEGT. The CDR3 covers 17 residues. V was clipped by 2 bases and J by 1 base, with 15 bases between them. The CDR3 is CASSESRVKLSGNTIYF. The CDR3 DNA sequence: TGTGCCAGCAGTGAAAGCAGGGTGAAACTTTCTGGAAACACCATATATTTT.

The rearrangement uses TRBV29-1 and TRBJ2-1; D not certain. CDR1 and CDR2 (germline): SQVTM, ANQGSEA. The germline V and J ends were trimmed by 5 bases and 3 bases, with 5 bases remaining between them. The CDR3 contains 11 residues. CDR3 protein: CSVLNYNEQFF. The CDR3 coding sequence is TGCAGCGTTCTAAACTACAATGAGCAGTTCTTC.

The chain joins TRBV2 to TRBJ2-1; the match to TRBD2 covers 8 bases. This CDR3 region has 12 residues. Germline-derived CDR1 and CDR2 are SNHLY and FYNNEI. J gave up 15 bases and V 6 bases, and 10 bases lay outside the gene matches. In DNA form, the CDR3 reads TGTGCCAGCAGGGGACTAGGGGTTGAGGCGTTCTTC. Amino acids: CASRGLGVEAFF. The full variable domain, in which reference TRBV2 and TRBJ2-1 provide the parts outside the CDR3, is EPEVTQTPSHQVTQMGQEVILRCVPISNHLYFYWYRQILGQKVEFLVSFYNNEISEKSEIFDDQFSVERPDGSNFTLKIRSTKLEDSAMYFCASRGLGVEAFFGPGTRLTVL.

CDR3 DNA sequence: TGTGCCAGCTCCCCCACCCCTGGAGGTGCAGATACGCAGTATTTT. As protein: CASSPTPGGADTQYF. This chain links TRBV6-4 with TRBJ2-3; tentatively, D is TRBD2 (5 bases). Germline V gives CDR1 MRHNA, CDR2 SNTAGT. The CDR3 length is 15 residues. Trimming pared 8 bases from V and 4 bases from J, leaving 19 bases between.

This chain uses TRBV11-2 with TRBJ2-3, with D maybe TRBD1 (6 bases). This CDR3 has 15 residues. V dropped 0 bases and J dropped 4 bases, with 11 bases sitting between them. Germline CDR1 SGHAT, CDR2 FQNNGV. The CDR3 DNA sequence: TGTGCCAGCAGCTTAGAACAGTACAGGGCAGATACGCAGTATTTT. Protein product: CASSLEQYRADTQYF. The whole variable domain, filled in from reference TRBV11-2 and TRBJ2-3, reads EAGVAQSPRYKIIEKRQSVAFWCNPISGHATLYWYQQILGQGPKLLIQFQNNGVVDDSQLPKDRFSAERLKGVDSTLKIQPAKLEDSAVYLCASSLEQYRADTQYFGPGTRLTVL.

This clone was picked up one time. The rearrangement joins TRBV7-2 to TRBJ2-5; 8 nucleotides line up with TRBD2. Trimming took 5 bases from V and 4 from J; bases not matched to a gene: 9. The CDR3 extends over 15 amino acids. Germline lookup yields CDR1 SGHTA and CDR2 FQGNSA. The CDR3 sequence is CASSPRGGHRETQYF. DNA for the CDR3: TGTGCCAGCAGCCCCCGGGGGGGGCATCGAGAGACCCAGTACTTC.

The chain couples TRBV6-5 to TRBJ2-1; D uncertain. V was shortened by 0 bases and J by 7 bases, with 10 bases between the two germline ends. The CDR3 length is 14 residues. The germline V gene encodes CDR1 MNHEY and CDR2 SVGAGI. The CDR3 nucleotides read TGTGCCAGCAGTTACTCATTTAGTTCGAATGAGCAGTTCTTC. It is translated as CASSYSFSSNEQFF.

This clone was seen only once. The chain has TRBV2 and TRBJ2-1; 12 nucleotides line up with TRBD2. The trim removed 5 bases at V and 5 bases at J, leaving 7 bases unmatched. Germline CDR1 reads SNHLY; CDR2 reads FYNNEI. The CDR3 contains 16 residues. This chain's CDR3 is CASSKGTSGYNNEQFF. CDR3 sequence (DNA): TGTGCCAGCAGTAAAGGGACTAGCGGGTACAACAATGAGCAGTTCTTC.

The chain recombines TRBV28 with TRBJ1-4, with TRBD1 as a possible D gene (6 bases). V lost 5 bases, J lost 4 bases, and 8 bases lay in between. Per the germline V gene, CDR1 is MDHEN and CDR2 is SYDVKM. The CDR3 runs 13 residues. The CDR3 DNA sequence: TGTGCCAGCAGTCTAGGGGGTAATGAAAAACTGTTTTTT. Its translation: CASSLGGNEKLFF.

This clone was observed a single time. The rearrangement joins TRBV2 to TRBJ1-1, with a tentative D call TRBD1 (5 bases). V lost 6 bases and J 5 bases, leaving 16 bases between the germline ends. The CDR3 spans 14 residues. Germline lookup yields CDR1 SNHLY and CDR2 FYNNEI. CDR3 region: CASRDLQGSTEAFF. CDR3 nucleotide sequence: TGTGCCAGCAGGGACCTCCAGGGTTCTACTGAAGCTTTCTTT. The full variable domain, completed using reference TRBV2 and TRBJ1-1, is EPEVTQTPSHQVTQMGQEVILRCVPISNHLYFYWYRQILGQKVEFLVSFYNNEISEKSEIFDDQFSVERPDGSNFTLKIRSTKLEDSAMYFCASRDLQGSTEAFFGQGTRLTVV.

The chain carries TRBV7-6 and TRBJ2-2; D is unresolved. The V gene lost 3 bases and the J gene lost 5 bases, with 10 bases spanning the gap. This CDR3 is built from 14 residues. Germline CDR1 is SGHVS and CDR2 is FNYEAQ. CDR3 sequence (DNA): TGTGCCAGCAGCTTGGGCAGGCCAACCGGGGAGCTGTTTTTT. Protein: CASSLGRPTGELFF.

This clone was seen more than once but under ten times. The rearrangement links TRBV5-1 to TRBJ2-3; 7 bases are shared with TRBD2. The CDR3 extends over 14 amino acids. Trimming took 9 bases from V and 5 from J; bases not matched to a gene: 12. Germline CDR1 reads SGHRS; CDR2 reads YFSETQ. CDR3 loop: CATRGRGDLDTQYF. For the CDR3, the DNA is TGCGCCACCCGGGGGAGGGGCGATTTAGATACGCAGTATTTT.

The rearrangement links TRBV27 to TRBJ1-6; D ambiguous. Germline assignment: CDR1 MNHEY and CDR2 SMNVEV (reference sequence). Trimming shortened V by 5 bases and J by 9 bases, and 14 bases separated the two germline ends. This CDR3 region has 14 residues. The CDR3 nucleotides read TGTGCCAGCAGTGGCCGGGTAGAAAGTTCACCCCTCCACTTT. Protein product: CASSGRVESSPLHF.

The chain recombines TRBV10-3 with TRBJ2-2; 9 nucleotides match TRBD1. This CDR3 comprises 15 residues. Germline loops: CDR1 ENHRY, CDR2 SYGVKD. With 6 bases clipped from V and 1 base from J, the junction kept 3 bases outside the gene matches. The CDR3: CAIRGDRVNTGELFF. The CDR3, as DNA: TGTGCCATCAGGGGGGACAGGGTGAACACCGGGGAGCTGTTTTTT.

This clone turned up a few times. The DNA for the CDR3 is TGCGCCAGCAGCCCGGGAGCCCCGGATGGGGAGCTGTTTTTT. It encodes CASSPGAPDGELFF. V usage is TRBV10-1 and J usage is TRBJ2-2; tentatively, D is TRBD2 (6 bases). Germline CDR1 reads WNHNN; CDR2 reads SYGVQD (reference sequence). V lost 6 bases, J lost 8 bases, and 16 bases lay in between. The CDR3 runs to 14 residues.

The chain combines TRBV11-2 with TRBJ2-6; the D gene is possibly TRBD2 (5 bases). The V gene lost 2 bases and the J gene lost 7 bases, with 12 bases spanning the gap. CDR3 length: 15 amino acids. Germline CDR1 is SGHAT and CDR2 is FQNNGV. This chain's CDR3 is CASSLSRGSANVLTF. In DNA, the CDR3 is TGTGCCAGCAGCTTAAGTCGCGGGTCCGCCAACGTCCTGACTTTC.

This chain uses TRBV18 with TRBJ2-1; 9 nucleotides align to TRBD2. The ends lost 0 bases at V and 7 bases at J; junction bases unmatched: 4. This CDR3 is built from 15 residues. The germline gives CDR1 KGHSH, CDR2 LQKENI. CDR3 DNA: TGTGCCAGCTCACCACCGAGCGGGGGGCAAAATGAGCAGTTCTTC. Its translation is CASSPPSGGQNEQFF.

The chain employs TRBV6-5 and TRBJ2-7, with D perhaps TRBD2 (5 bases). Germline V gene data show CDR1 as MNHEY and CDR2 as SVGAGI. Trimming cost V 6 bases and J 8 bases, with 11 bases left between them. The CDR3 consists of 11 residues. DNA of the CDR3: TGTGCCAGCAGACGCGGACTTAAGCAGTACTTC. Amino acid sequence: CASRRGLKQYF.

This clone showed up just once. J is TRBJ2-1 and V is TRBV29-1; unclear D gene. This CDR3 is built from 11 residues. Germline CDR1 SQVTM, CDR2 ANQGSEA. V was cut by 4 bases and J by 5 bases, with 6 bases left in between. CDR3 in DNA: TGCAGCGTTGCTAGTAACAATGAGCAGTTCTTC. This encodes CSVASNNEQFF.